This TCR beta chain was sequenced for a study of T cells in Graves' hyperthyroidism and ophthalmopathy. Study outcomes and limitations: Researchers found most expanded thyroid clonotypes above 0.001 in blood as well.

Subjects with ophthalmopathy showed a Clinical Activity Score no lower than 3, a NOSPECS grade no lower than 4, and a duration shorter than 3 months. The CDR3 length is 15 residues. J gave up 9 bases and V 0 bases, and 4 bases lay outside the gene matches. Germline values: CDR1 LGHDT, CDR2 YNNKEL (reference sequence). This clonotype was observed at least ten times. No antigen is known for it. The source material, RNA transcripts, was used to amplify TCR beta CDR3 regions. A first-round RT-PCR of the TCR CDR3 used the HTBI primer set. TCRdb redid the calling of the multiplex PCR reads with MiXCR, one entry per CDR3 protein. This table has a few hundred thousand distinct CDR3 sequences, roughly a sixth appearing once.

The receptor was isolated from a woman in her forties with Graves' ophthalmopathy. V and J are TRBV3-1 and TRBJ2-7; 14 positions agree with TRBD2. What was sequenced was blood. As DNA, the CDR3 is TGTGCCAGCAGCCAAGATCCGGGACTAGCGGGAGTGCAGTACTTC. Its translation is CASSQDPGLAGVQYF.